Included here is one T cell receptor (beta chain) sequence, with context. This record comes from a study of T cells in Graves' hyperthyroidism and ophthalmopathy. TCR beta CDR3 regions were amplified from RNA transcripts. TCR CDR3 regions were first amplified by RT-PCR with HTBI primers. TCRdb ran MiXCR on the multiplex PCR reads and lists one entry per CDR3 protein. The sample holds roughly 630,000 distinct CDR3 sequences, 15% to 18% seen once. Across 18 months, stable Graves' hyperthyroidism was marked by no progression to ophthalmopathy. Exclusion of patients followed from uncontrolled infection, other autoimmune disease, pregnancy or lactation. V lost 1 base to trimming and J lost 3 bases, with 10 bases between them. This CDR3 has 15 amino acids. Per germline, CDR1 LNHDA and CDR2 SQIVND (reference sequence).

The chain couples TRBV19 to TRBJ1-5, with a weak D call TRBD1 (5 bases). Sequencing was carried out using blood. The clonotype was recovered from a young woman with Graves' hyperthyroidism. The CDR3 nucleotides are TGTGCCAGTAGTATAGCCCAGGGTGCCAATCAGCCCCAGCATTTT. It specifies CASSIAQGANQPQHF.